These T cell receptor beta chains were read from a single sample in a study of cytomegalovirus exposure and HLA in healthy donors. Libraries were prepared by immunoSEQ multiplex PCR; TCRdb keeps only in-frame clonotypes and omits some of them. The table includes 55,000 to 70,000 clones, just under 95% detected once. Source material: PBMCs. These receptors originate from a man younger than 30 in good health and CMV-seronegative. Both conserved end residues are part of each CDR3. Fields, in order: V gene, J gene, clone size, CDR3 length, D gene, CDR3 DNA, CDR3 protein. The D gene is left open where the match is weak. Clone size, where shown, is once, few, many, or a class for clones that have expanded.

>TRBV7-9|TRBJ1-2|NA|13|TRBD1
TGTGCCAGCAGCCGGACAGGGGAGGGTGGCTACACCTTC
CASSRTGEGGYTF
>TRBV28|TRBJ2-7|NA|14|NA
TGTGCCAGCAGTTTACAGCTCTCGGGGGACGAGCAGTACTTC
CASSLQLSGDEQYF
>TRBV27|TRBJ2-1|NA|15|TRBD2
TGTGCCAGCAGGTTCCAGCGGGAGGGCCCGGCCGAGCAGTTCTTC
CASRFQREGPAEQFF
>TRBV10-3|TRBJ2-2|NA|13|NA
TGTGCCATCAGCCCTAGCGATCCCGGGGAGCTGTTTTTT
CAISPSDPGELFF
>TRBV19|TRBJ1-1|NA|14|NA
TGTGCCAGTAGTATAAGTACCGGTGGCACTGAAGCTTTCTTT
CASSISTGGTEAFF
>TRBV28|TRBJ1-4|NA|15|TRBD1
TGTGCCAGCAGTCCACGGACAGGGCGAGGAGAAAAACTGTTTTTT
CASSPRTGRGEKLFF
>TRBV4-2|TRBJ2-3|once|17|TRBD2
TGTGCCAGCAGCCAAGAATGGGCTAGCGGGACCACAGATACGCAGTATTTT
CASSQEWASGTTDTQYF
>TRBV28|TRBJ2-7|few|16|TRBD2
TGTGCCAGCAGTTTTTCAAAGCGGGAGGCGCCCTACGAGCAGTACTTC
CASSFSKREAPYEQYF
>TRBV6-1|TRBJ2-1|NA|18|NA
TGTGCCAGCAGTGGAGGAGGGGGAGGGAGAACTGCCTACAATGAGCAGTTCTTC
CASSGGGGGRTAYNEQFF
>TRBV2|TRBJ2-7|NA|14|TRBD2
TGTGCCAGCAGGGGACTAGCGGGAGGGGGCGAGCAGTACTTC
CASRGLAGGGEQYF
>TRBV19|TRBJ2-1|NA|13|TRBD2
TGTGCCAGTAGTGGCGGACTAGCACAGAAGCAGTTCTTC
CASSGGLAQKQFF
>TRBV15|TRBJ2-7|NA|14|NA
TGTGCCACCAGCAGAGATCCGGTCTCCTACGAGCAGTACTTC
CATSRDPVSYEQYF
>TRBV28|TRBJ2-7|NA|14|NA
TGTGCCAGCATCGACAGCCACCCCTCCTACGAGCAGTACTTC
CASIDSHPSYEQYF
>TRBV19|TRBJ2-4|once|15|TRBD2
TGTGCCAGTAGTATTAGCGGGAGGGCCAAAAACATTCAGTACTTC
CASSISGRAKNIQYF
>TRBV6-6|TRBJ1-5|NA|14|NA
TGTGCCAGCAGTACGGGGGATTTCGATCAGCCCCAGCATTTT
CASSTGDFDQPQHF
>TRBV27|TRBJ2-7|NA|13|NA
TGTGCCAGCAGCCCTCTCACTAGTCGCGAGCAGTACTTC
CASSPLTSREQYF
>TRBV25-1|TRBJ2-1|NA|14|TRBD2
TGTGCCAGCCGACCGCTAGCGGGAGGAAGTGAGCAGTTCTTC
CASRPLAGGSEQFF
>TRBV6-6|TRBJ2-7|NA|15|TRBD1
TGTGCCAGCAGTACCGGACAGGGACTCTCCTACGAGCAGTACTTC
CASSTGQGLSYEQYF
>TRBV20-1|TRBJ2-1|NA|11|TRBD2
TGCAGTGCTATACTTAGCGGGAGTGTCTTCTTC
CSAILSGSVFF
>TRBV10-3|TRBJ1-2|NA|13|TRBD1
TGTGCCATCAGTGAAGGGGACAGATATGGCTACACCTTC
CAISEGDRYGYTF
>TRBV5-1|TRBJ1-1|once|14|NA
TGCGCCAGCAAAAGGGGGGGATCTAACACTGAAGCTTTCTTT
CASKRGGSNTEAFF
>TRBV5-8|TRBJ2-1|NA|12|NA
TGTGCCAGCCCATATGGGGGACTCCTTCAGTTCTTC
CASPYGGLLQFF
>TRBV19|TRBJ2-1|NA|13|NA
TGTGCCAGTAGGACTAGTGGAGGCAATGAGCAGTTCTTC
CASRTSGGNEQFF
>TRBV6-1|TRBJ1-1|NA|14|NA
TGTGCCAGCAACAAGAACAGCTTGAACACTGAAGCTTTCTTT
CASNKNSLNTEAFF
>TRBV4-3|TRBJ2-7|NA|14|NA
TGCGCCAGCAGCCAAGATTTTGGAGGGGGCGTGCAGTACTTC
CASSQDFGGGVQYF
>TRBV28|TRBJ2-7|NA|12|TRBD1
TGTGCCAGCAGTCCGAACAGGGGCGAGCAGTACTTC
CASSPNRGEQYF
>TRBV29-1|TRBJ2-1|NA|13|NA
TGCAGCGCCAGCCCGGGGGATCGGGGTGAGCAGTTCTTC
CSASPGDRGEQFF
>TRBV5-1|TRBJ1-1|NA|14|TRBD1
TGCGCCAGCGCGTCTACGACAGGGAGGACTGAAGCTTTCTTT
CASASTTGRTEAFF
>TRBV7-9|TRBJ1-5|few|14|TRBD1
TGTGCCAGCAGCCCGACAGGGGCTGATCAGCCCCAGCATTTT
CASSPTGADQPQHF
>TRBV7-2|TRBJ1-1|NA|15|NA
TGTGCCAGCAGCTTAGGATCGGGAATGAACACTGAAGCTTTCTTT
CASSLGSGMNTEAFF
>TRBV27|TRBJ2-1|NA|16|TRBD2
TGTGCCAGCAGTCCGACGGGAGGGGATTACTACAATGAGCAGTTCTTC
CASSPTGGDYYNEQFF
>TRBV10-2|TRBJ2-1|NA|13|TRBD2
TGCGCCAGCAGTAGGCTAGCGGCGAATGAGCAGTTCTTC
CASSRLAANEQFF
>TRBV5-4|TRBJ1-1|NA|14|NA
TGTGCCAGCACGCAGGACACTTCGAACACTGAAGCTTTCTTT
CASTQDTSNTEAFF
>TRBV7-6|TRBJ2-2|NA|16|TRBD2
TGTGCCAGCAGCCAGACTCTAGCGGGAATCGCCGGGGAGCTGTTTTTT
CASSQTLAGIAGELFF
>TRBV11-3|TRBJ1-1|NA|14|TRBD1
TGTGCCAGCAGCTCAACAGGGGTAAGGGCTGAAGCTTTCTTT
CASSSTGVRAEAFF
>TRBV9|TRBJ2-5|NA|16|NA
TGTGCCAGCAGCGTAGGCCCTAGCGAGGCACAAGAGACCCAGTACTTC
CASSVGPSEAQETQYF
>TRBV25-1|TRBJ2-3|once|17|NA
TGTGCCAGCAGTGAATCTATGGCCTCCGGAGGGACAGATACGCAGTATTTT
CASSESMASGGTDTQYF
>TRBV5-1|TRBJ2-1|NA|15|TRBD1
TGCGCCAGCAGCCTCGGACAGGGGTTGAGCAATGAGCAGTTCTTC
CASSLGQGLSNEQFF
>TRBV14|TRBJ2-7|NA|15|NA
TGTGCCAGCAGCCAACCACTAGCTGCTTACTACGAGCAGTACTTC
CASSQPLAAYYEQYF
>TRBV28|TRBJ1-1|NA|14|NA
TGTGCCAGCAGTTTGCGAAACAGGAACACTGAAGCTTTCTTT
CASSLRNRNTEAFF
>TRBV7-2|TRBJ2-3|NA|17|TRBD2
TGTGCCAGCAGCCGACACGCTCTAGCGGGAGAAACAGATACGCAGTATTTT
CASSRHALAGETDTQYF
>TRBV28|TRBJ2-2|NA|15|NA
TGTGCCAGCAGTTCGTACAGGACTACGACCGGGGAGCTGTTTTTT
CASSSYRTTTGELFF
>TRBV19|TRBJ1-4|NA|14|TRBD1
TGTGCCAGTAATCGGGGGACAGTTAATGAAAAACTGTTTTTT
CASNRGTVNEKLFF
>TRBV29-1|TRBJ2-1|NA|17|NA
TGCAGCGTTGAACCCGAAGTCCGGGATCGGTCCTACAATGAGCAGTTCTTC
CSVEPEVRDRSYNEQFF
>TRBV7-8|TRBJ1-3|once|15|NA
TGTGCCAGCAGCTTTTCAACCGGCTCTGGAAACACCATATATTTT
CASSFSTGSGNTIYF
>TRBV4-2|TRBJ1-2|once|13|TRBD1
TGTGCCAGCAGCGAACAGGGGGCGAATGGCTACACCTTC
CASSEQGANGYTF
>TRBV7-2|TRBJ2-7|NA|15|TRBD2
TGTGCCAGCAGCTTAATCGCGGGAGGGTCTTACGAGCAGTACTTC
CASSLIAGGSYEQYF
>TRBV7-2|TRBJ2-7|NA|14|NA
TGTGCCAGCAGCTTAGACGGGAAGCACTACGAGCAGTACTTC
CASSLDGKHYEQYF
>TRBV6-6|TRBJ2-7|NA|16|TRBD1
TGTGCCAGCAGTTCCCACGACGGGACAGGGTCCTACGAGCAGTACTTC
CASSSHDGTGSYEQYF
>TRBV2|TRBJ1-1|NA|17|TRBD1
TGTGCCAGCAGTGATGACAGGGTCTTCGGGGAGAACACTGAAGCTTTCTTT
CASSDDRVFGENTEAFF